This TCR beta chain was found in a study of PD-1 blockade in classical Hodgkin lymphoma. After removal of 6 bases from V and 5 bases from J, the junction contained 11 bases not matched to a gene. CDR1 MGHRA and CDR2 YSYEKL come from the germline V gene. This CDR3 contains 15 residues. The sample's time point: newly diagnosed, previously untreated cHL patient sample. The CD8+ T cells came from thawed PBMCs through magnetic negative selection. Clones were sequenced by immunoSEQ multiplex PCR, and TCRdb holds only the in-frame ones, with some missing. The sample includes some 9,100 clones, under 90% of them seen just once.

The source is a human donor with classical Hodgkin lymphoma. The chain combines TRBV4-1 with TRBJ1-1; 8 nucleotides line up with TRBD1. Sequences were obtained from CD8+ T cells from blood. The DNA of the CDR3 is TGCGCCAGCAGACCACTCGACAGGGGATGGACTGAAGCTTTCTTT. This gives the protein CASRPLDRGWTEAFF.